What follows are 13 T cell receptor beta chains derived from one specimen sequenced in a study of blood T cell repertoires in COVID-19. Profiling relied on immunoSEQ multiplex PCR, and the TCRdb table lists in-frame clones only, not all of them. The sample has under 65,000 clones, around 90% seen once. What was sequenced was peripheral blood. The origin of the receptors is a woman older than 75 with active COVID-19.

The rearrangement links TRBV4-1 to TRBJ1-2; 8 bases agree with TRBD1. Germline assignment: CDR1 MGHRA and CDR2 YSYEKL. This CDR3 has 18 residues. V gave up 0 bases and J gave up 5 bases; unmatched junction bases: 14. The CDR3: CASSQDRQGLTPLYGYTF. For the CDR3, the DNA is TGCGCCAGCAGCCAAGATCGACAGGGGCTGACACCCTTGTATGGCTACACCTTC.

This sequence joins TRBV12-3 or TRBV12-4 and TRBJ1-4; D ambiguous. This CDR3 has 12 amino acids. V was pared by 3 bases and J by 12 bases, with 11 bases between. CDR3 nucleotides: TGTGCCAGCAGTTTTCCGCGTCGAGAACTGTTTTTT. Its protein is CASSFPRRELFF.

V gene TRBV3-1 (or the pseudogene TRBV3-2) combines with J gene TRBJ1-2, with unresolved D. Germline-derived CDR1 and CDR2 are LGHDT and YNNKEL (reference sequence). V was shortened by 0 bases and J by 8 bases, with 13 bases between the two germline ends. The CDR3 loop spans 14 amino acids. The CDR3 coding sequence is TGTGCCAGCAGCCAAGATGGAGGCCTCCGGGGCTACACCTTC. It specifies CASSQDGGLRGYTF.

This rearrangement joins TRBV7-2 to TRBJ2-2, with D maybe TRBD2 (6 bases). Trimming left V 7 bases short and J 6 bases short, with 18 bases between. The CDR3 extends over 15 amino acids. Looked up from germline, CDR1 is SGHTA and CDR2 is FQGNSA. The CDR3 protein is CASTPQGGLSGELFF. The CDR3 DNA follows: TGTGCCAGCACCCCCCAAGGCGGACTATCCGGGGAGCTGTTTTTT.

The CDR3 nucleotides read TGTGCCAGCAGCCTACTAGCGGGGGCCACCAGCAATGAGCAGTTCTTC. It encodes CASSLLAGATSNEQFF. The chain uses TRBV2 and TRBJ2-1; TRBD2 aligns across 11 bases. This CDR3 has 16 amino acids. CDR1 and CDR2 from the germline V gene are SNHLY and FYNNEI. V gave up 6 bases and J gave up 6 bases; unmatched junction bases: 10.

The chain links TRBV5-4 to TRBJ2-2; possibly TRBD2 for D (6 bases). CDR1 SGHNT and CDR2 YYREEE come from the germline V gene (reference sequence). V was pared by 0 bases and J by 5 bases, with 17 bases between. The CDR3 covers 17 residues. For the CDR3, the DNA is TGTGCCAGCAGCTTGGAGCTCGCGGGGTTAACAACCGGGGAGCTGTTTTTT. Translating it yields CASSLELAGLTTGELFF. The full variable domain, its missing parts supplied by reference TRBV5-4 and TRBJ2-2, is ETGVTQSPTHLIKTRGQQVTLRCSSQSGHNTVSWYQQALGQGPQFIFQYYREEENGRGNFPPRFSGLQFPNYSSELNVNALELDDSALYLCASSLELAGLTTGELFFGEGSRLTVL.

The chain recombines TRBV11-2 with TRBJ2-7; 7 positions match TRBD1. V dropped 4 bases and J dropped 8; count of bases not matched to a gene: 8. CDR3 size: 13 residues. The germline V gene has CDR1 SGHAT and CDR2 FQNNGV. The chain's CDR3 is CASSSPGQRQQYV. The CDR3 nucleotides are TGTGCCAGCAGCTCACCGGGACAGAGACAGCAGTACGTC.

The chain joins TRBV6-2 or TRBV6-3 to TRBJ1-2, with 7 nucleotides matching TRBD1. CDR1 is MNHEY, CDR2 SVGEGT, per germline. V shed 0 bases and J 2 bases; nucleotides not matched to a gene: 12. The CDR3 consists of 18 residues. The DNA for the CDR3 is TGTGCCAGCAGTTACTCTCGACAGGGCGCATTCATCAACTATGGCTACACCTTC. This gives the protein CASSYSRQGAFINYGYTF.

V and J are TRBV5-5 and TRBJ1-1, with D unresolved. CDR1 and CDR2 from the germline V gene are SGHKS and YYEKEE (reference sequence). This CDR3 is built from 13 residues. Trimming stripped 1 base from V and 2 bases from J, with 6 bases between. The CDR3 DNA follows: TGTGCCAGCAGCTTGACTCCTAACACTGAAGCTTTCTTT. It encodes CASSLTPNTEAFF.

The genes are TRBV2 and TRBJ2-1; 8 bases map to TRBD2. The V gene end was trimmed by 4 bases and the J gene end by 5 bases; junction bases not matched to a gene: 4. The CDR3 sequence is 14 residues long. Germline lookup yields CDR1 SNHLY and CDR2 FYNNEI. CDR3 nucleotides: TGTGCCAGCAGTGGAAGTAGCGGGGACAATGAGCAGTTCTTC. It translates to CASSGSSGDNEQFF. The whole variable domain, filled in from reference TRBV2 and TRBJ2-1, reads EPEVTQTPSHQVTQMGQEVILRCVPISNHLYFYWYRQILGQKVEFLVSFYNNEISEKSEIFDDQFSVERPDGSNFTLKIRSTKLEDSAMYFCASSGSSGDNEQFFGPGTRLTVL.

CDR3 sequence (DNA): TGTGCCGGGGGACAGATGAACACTGAAGCTTTCTTT. Translation: CAGGQMNTEAFF. The chain is built from TRBV28 and TRBJ1-1; the match to TRBD1 covers 7 bases. CDR3 length equals 12 residues. Germline CDR1 is MDHEN and CDR2 is SYDVKM. The V and J ends lost 11 bases and 0 bases, in that order; junction bases with no gene match: 3. Variable domain in full (rest from reference TRBV28 and TRBJ1-1): DVKVTQSSRYLVKRTGEKVFLECVQDMDHENMFWYRQDPGLGLRLIYFSYDVKMKEKGDIPEGYSVSREKKERFSLILESASTNQTSMYLCAGGQMNTEAFFGQGTRLTVV.

V and J are TRBV18 and TRBJ2-5; perhaps TRBD1 as D (6 bases). The CDR3 loop spans 16 amino acids. From germline, CDR1 is KGHSH and CDR2 LQKENI. Trimming took 3 bases from V and 2 from J, leaving 16 bases between them. CDR3 loop: CASSPDRQDPQETQYF. Here the CDR3 DNA reads TGTGCCAGCTCACCCGATCGACAGGACCCTCAAGAGACCCAGTACTTC.

The J gene is TRBJ2-2, the V gene TRBV5-4, with D tentatively TRBD2 (7 bases). This CDR3 region has 16 residues. Trimming took 0 bases from V and 5 from J, leaving 14 bases between them. Looked up from germline, CDR1 is SGHNT and CDR2 is YYREEE (reference sequence). The chain's CDR3 is CASSLGGGRLTGELFF. Here the CDR3 DNA reads TGTGCCAGCAGCTTGGGGGGGGGCCGGTTGACCGGGGAGCTGTTTTTT.